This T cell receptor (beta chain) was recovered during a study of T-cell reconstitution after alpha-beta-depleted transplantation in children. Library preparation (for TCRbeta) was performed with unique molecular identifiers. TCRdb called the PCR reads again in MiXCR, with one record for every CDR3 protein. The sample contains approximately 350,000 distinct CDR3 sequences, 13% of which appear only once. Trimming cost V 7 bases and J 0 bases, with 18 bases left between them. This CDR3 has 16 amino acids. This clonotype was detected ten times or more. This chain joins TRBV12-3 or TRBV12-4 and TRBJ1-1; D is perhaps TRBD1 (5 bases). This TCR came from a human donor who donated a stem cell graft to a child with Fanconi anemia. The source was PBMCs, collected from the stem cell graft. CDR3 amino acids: CASTLSGGLMNTEAFF. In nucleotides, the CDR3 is TGTGCCAGCACCCTTTCCGGGGGACTAATGAACACTGAAGCTTTCTTT.